The present TCR beta chain was sequenced within a study of shared T cell receptors in the human thymus. Generated by immunoSEQ multiplex PCR, the TCRdb table keeps only in-frame clones and is missing some. The table has hundreds of thousands of clones, approximately 87% seen once. The same data also contributed to another study, on human thymus T cells. That publication notes: The donors were infants in Finland with congenital heart defects, otherwise immunologically healthy. Blood and thymic repertoires both appeared biased in V and J gene usage.

The origin of this receptor is a boy less than two years old with a congenital heart defect. The specimen sequenced was thymocytes.

CDR3 region: CASSVGQADYEQYF. As DNA, the CDR3 is TGCGCCAGCAGCGTGGGACAGGCAGACTACGAGCAGTACTTC. The genes are TRBV5-1 and TRBJ2-7, with TRBD1 matching 8 bases. Germline CDR1 SGHRS, CDR2 YFSETQ. The junction had 6 bases not matched to a gene; V was cut back by 4 bases and J by 3 bases. This CDR3 region has 14 residues.